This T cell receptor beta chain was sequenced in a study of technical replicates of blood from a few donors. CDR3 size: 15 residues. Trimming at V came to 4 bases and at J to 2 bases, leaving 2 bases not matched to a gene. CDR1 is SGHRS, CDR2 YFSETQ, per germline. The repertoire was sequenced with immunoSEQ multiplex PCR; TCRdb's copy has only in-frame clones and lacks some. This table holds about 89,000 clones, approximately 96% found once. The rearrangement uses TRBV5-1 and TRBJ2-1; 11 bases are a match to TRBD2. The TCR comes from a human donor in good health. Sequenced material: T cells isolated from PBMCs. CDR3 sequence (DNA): TGCGCCAGCAGCATGACTAGCGGGACCTACAATGAGCAGTTCTTC. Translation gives CASSMTSGTYNEQFF.